The sequence of this T cell receptor beta chain was determined in a study of cytomegalovirus exposure and HLA in healthy donors. Germline V gene data show CDR1 as MNHEY and CDR2 as SVGAGI. Trimming pared 5 bases from V and 0 bases from J, leaving 14 bases between. The CDR3 runs 15 residues. Vbeta (60) and Jbeta (13) primers were used in the PCR. Assay used: immunoSEQ multiplex PCR; TCRdb lists only in-frame clones, some missing. Among fewer than 250,000 clones listed, around 82% were seen once. The TCR originated in a woman in her 30s in good health and CMV-seropositive. This rearrangement joins TRBV6-5 to TRBJ2-7; D possibly corresponds to TRBD1 (6 bases). Specimen: PBMCs. In DNA form, the CDR3 reads TGTGCCAGCAGTCCAAGGGGGTTAAGCTCCTACGAGCAGTACTTC. Its translation is CASSPRGLSSYEQYF.